The source of this T cell receptor (beta chain) is a study of identical twins. TCRdb used MiXCR to reprocess the 5' RACE reads, holding one entry per CDR3 protein. The sample lists around 480,000 distinct CDR3 sequences; approximately 15% were seen once. Regarding this clonotype: Its target is not known.

General observations from the study: The same donors were not followed; conclusions instead depended on cross-sectional statistical analysis. Twins showed weaker excess sharing in their beta out-of-frame sequences. Analyses based on zero insertions could be partly confounded by invariant MAIT and iNKT cells.

These data also featured in a second study, about yellow fever vaccine responses in identical twins.

Sequencing was carried out using CD4+ T cells sorted from blood. This receptor was obtained from a woman younger than 30 in good health.

The CDR3 DNA reads as TGTGCCAGCAGTTCACTTGGACTAGCGATCACCGGGGAGCTGTTTTTT. Translated, it gives CASSSLGLAITGELFF. V gene TRBV6-2 or TRBV6-3 combines with J gene TRBJ2-2, with 9 bases fitting TRBD2. The CDR3 length is 16 residues. With V trimmed by 4 bases and J by 4 bases, 7 bases remained unmatched. Germline V lookup: CDR1 MNHEY, CDR2 SVGEGT.